This TCR beta chain was obtained from a study of cytomegalovirus exposure and HLA in healthy donors. Overall study: Around 79 million unique TCRs, all from HLA-typed donors, were included in an early release of the data. Whole-study results and caveats: The study flagged approximately 180 TCR beta chains as cytomegalovirus-associated. A later examination showed that TCR association rates differed by HLA locus, with DRB1 most and HLA-C fewest. There were some V segments, including TRBV6-2 and TRBV6-3, excluded as indistinguishable.

The PCR was carried out with 60 Vbeta primers and 13 Jbeta primers. Generated by immunoSEQ multiplex PCR, the TCRdb table keeps only in-frame clones and is missing some. This table has under 200,000 clones, around 79% appearing once. This CDR3 contains 16 residues. The V gene end was trimmed by 0 bases and the J gene end by 4 bases; junction bases not matched to a gene: 8. The germline V gene has CDR1 MGHRA and CDR2 YSYEKL. Concerning this clone: What it binds is unknown.

The chain links TRBV4-1 to TRBJ2-7, with 8 bases identical to TRBD1. Specimen: PBMCs. This clonotype was sampled from a woman between 35 and 50 years old in good health and CMV-seronegative. CDR3 in amino acids: CASSQDQRQGSYEQYF. The CDR3 DNA reads as TGCGCCAGCAGCCAAGATCAAAGACAGGGGTCGTACGAGCAGTACTTC.